The 26 T cell receptor beta chains below come from one sample, sequenced in a study of early T cells in non-severe SARS-CoV-2 infection. TCRdb reprocessed the 5' RACE reads with MiXCR, giving one entry per CDR3 protein. The sample holds tens of thousands of distinct CDR3 sequences, 4% to 5% seen once. The source material was whole blood. These receptors were taken from an adult who was a healthcare worker with PCR-confirmed SARS-CoV-2 infection or an uninfected control (not recorded which).

This clonotype has at least ten counts. CDR3 sequence (DNA): TGTGCCAGCAGATCCCTAGCGGGGGGATGGAATGAGCAGTTCTTC. Protein sequence: CASRSLAGGWNEQFF. The gene calls are TRBV7-2 and TRBJ2-1; 11 bases agree with TRBD2. V was clipped by 6 bases and J by 7 bases; unmatched bases: 8. Germline CDR1 and CDR2: SGHTA and FQGNSA. This CDR3 has 15 residues.

This clonotype was detected a few times. The junction departs from germline at one end; a sequencing error may be responsible. CDR3 amino acids: CASSYEVSNHPQHF. The DNA for the CDR3 is TGTGCCAGCAGTTACGAGGTCAGCAATCACCCCCAGCATTTT. The V and J genes are TRBV6-6 and TRBJ1-5; D is ambiguous. Germline CDR1 reads MNHNY; CDR2 reads SVGAGI (reference sequence). CDR3 length equals 14 residues.

This clonotype has at least ten counts. The rearrangement uses TRBV7-9 and TRBJ2-3, with D tentatively TRBD1 or TRBD2 (6 bases each). The CDR3 runs to 17 residues. V lost 5 bases to trimming and J lost 3 bases, with 21 bases between them. Germline lookup yields CDR1 SEHNR and CDR2 FQNEAQ (reference sequence). As DNA, the CDR3 is TGTGCCAGCAGCCCACGAGGTGGAGGGGGACGTACAGATACGCAGTATTTT. This gives the protein CASSPRGGGGRTDTQYF.

This clonotype was seen ten or more times. The chain carries TRBV6-5 and TRBJ1-5, with a weak D call TRBD1 (5 bases). The CDR3 has 16 amino acids. Germline V lookup: CDR1 MNHEY, CDR2 SVGAGI. V lost 4 bases and J lost 6, with 19 bases in between. The CDR3 DNA follows: TGTGCCAGCAGTTCCCGACGTACGGGGCCAGGTCAGCCCCAGCATTTT. Translated: CASSSRRTGPGQPQHF.

This clonotype was observed a few times. The chain recombines TRBV9 with TRBJ2-3, with 11 bases fitting TRBD2. Germline trimming cut 0 bases from V and 1 base from J; bases unmatched to any gene: 10. CDR3 size: 19 residues. CDR1 SGDLS and CDR2 YYNGEE come from the germline V gene. CDR3 residues: CASSVDPTSGVGGTDTQYF. The CDR3 nucleotides read TGTGCCAGCAGCGTAGACCCGACTAGCGGGGTTGGAGGCACAGATACGCAGTATTTT.

This clonotype was observed many times. The chain combines TRBV9 with TRBJ2-5; D perhaps matches TRBD2 (6 bases). Germline loops: CDR1 SGDLS, CDR2 YYNGEE. This CDR3 is 15 amino acids long. Trimming left V 4 bases short and J 5 bases short, with 18 bases between. CDR3 sequence (DNA): TGTGCCAGCAGCCTCCAAATTGGCGGAGGGGAGACCCAGTACTTC. This sequence encodes CASSLQIGGGETQYF.

This clonotype is medium-sized by share. The chain uses TRBV20-1 and TRBJ2-1; D gene ambiguous. CDR3 length: 13 residues. Germline CDR1 DFQATT, CDR2 SNEGSKA (reference sequence). V was clipped by 4 bases and J by 7 bases, with 14 bases between them. In DNA form, the CDR3 reads TGCAGTGCTAACGTTTTTCTCGGGAATGAGCAGTTCTTC. Amino acids: CSANVFLGNEQFF.

This clonotype was counted between two and nine times. The rearrangement joins TRBV20-1 to TRBJ2-3; the match to TRBD1 covers 9 bases. The junction had 9 bases not matched to a gene; V was cut back by 6 bases and J by 5 bases. Germline CDR1 and CDR2: DFQATT and SNEGSKA (reference sequence). CDR3 length: 14 residues. CDR3 loop: CSALQGASGDTQYF. In DNA form, the CDR3 reads TGCAGTGCCTTACAGGGGGCGTCGGGAGATACGCAGTATTTT.

About this clonotype: A much bigger clone sits one base away, suggesting this may be a read error. The V call is TRBV6-2 or TRBV6-3, the J call TRBJ2-1, with a tentative D call TRBD2 (6 bases). In germline, CDR1 is MNHEY, CDR2 SVGEGT. CDR3 size: 15 residues. The CDR3: CVSSTEGISYNEQFF. The CDR3 DNA sequence: TGTGTCAGCAGCACGGAGGGAATCTCCTACAATGAGCAGTTCTTC.

The chain has TRBV25-1 and TRBJ2-5, with 7 bases aligning to TRBD1. CDR1 and CDR2 from the germline V gene are MGHDK and SYGVNS. V was pared by 4 bases and J by 4 bases, with 18 bases of the junction left unmatched. CDR3 length: 18 amino acids. The CDR3: CASSATGQAGDPLETQYF. CDR3 in DNA: TGTGCCAGCAGTGCGACAGGACAGGCCGGGGACCCGCTAGAGACCCAGTACTTC.

This clonotype was recorded many times. This chain connects TRBV19 to TRBJ1-4, with D uncertain. The length of the CDR3 is 15 residues. The ends were cut back, 3 bases at V and 2 bases at J, with 10 bases in the middle. Germline V gene data show CDR1 as LNHDA and CDR2 as SQIVND (reference sequence). This chain's CDR3 is CASSIRSGTNEKLFF. For the CDR3, the DNA is TGTGCCAGTAGTATCCGTTCGGGGACTAATGAAAAACTGTTTTTT.

This clonotype was recorded many times. V usage is TRBV11-3 and J usage is TRBJ2-5; TRBD2 matches 9 bases. This CDR3 region has 15 residues. With 5 bases clipped from V and 4 bases from J, the junction kept 8 bases outside the gene matches. Germline V gene lookup returns CDR1 SGHNT and CDR2 YENEEA. CDR3 nucleotide sequence: TGTGCCAGCAGCCCTAGCGGGGCGGGTAGAGAGACCCAGTACTTC. This codes for CASSPSGAGRETQYF.

This clonotype was counted many times. The chain links TRBV27 to TRBJ1-1, with no clear D. Per germline, CDR1 MNHEY and CDR2 SMNVEV (reference sequence). Trimming stripped 2 bases from V and 0 bases from J, with 4 bases between. The CDR3 runs to 13 residues. The CDR3 coding sequence is TGTGCCAGCAGTTTAAAACTGAACACTGAAGCTTTCTTT. It translates to CASSLKLNTEAFF.

This clonotype was detected ten times or more. The chain carries TRBV3-1 and TRBJ2-3; either TRBD1 or TRBD2 may fit D (5 bases each). The CDR3 is 14 amino acids. Germline CDR1 and CDR2: LGHDT and YNNKEL (reference sequence). V was trimmed by 6 bases and J by 2 bases, leaving 12 bases between them. CDR3 sequence: CASSSTGHTDTQYF. CDR3 DNA sequence: TGTGCCAGCAGTAGCACGGGGCACACAGATACGCAGTATTTT.

This clonotype was seen many times. Written as DNA, the CDR3 is TGTGCCAGCAGCTTAACCTCAGCGGGGGGCCAAGAGACCCAGTACTTC. As protein: CASSLTSAGGQETQYF. The chain carries TRBV7-3 and TRBJ2-5; TRBD2 matches at 9 bases. CDR1 is SGHTA and CDR2 is FQGTGA in the germline V gene. The CDR3 runs 16 residues. Trimming took 0 bases from V and 1 from J; bases not matched to a gene: 3.

This clonotype was detected a few times. CDR3 sequence reads: CASSPTPNYGYTF. The CDR3 DNA reads TGTGCCAGCAGCCCGACACCGAACTATGGCTACACCTTC. The chain uses TRBV6-2 or TRBV6-3 and TRBJ1-2; D gene ambiguous. V lost 6 bases to trimming and J lost 2 bases, with 10 bases between them. The CDR3 is made up of 13 amino acids. The germline V gene encodes CDR1 MNHEY and CDR2 SVGEGT.

In its sample, this clonotype was seen a few times. The genes are TRBV7-2 and TRBJ2-5, with D tentatively TRBD1 (5 bases). The CDR3 runs 16 residues. V was clipped by 1 base and J by 9 bases, with 21 bases between them. Germline V gene lookup returns CDR1 SGHTA and CDR2 FQGNSA. CDR3 nucleotides: TGTGCCAGCAGCTTAGGGGGTTTAAGGGCCAGGGCGGCCCAGTACTTC. This sequence encodes CASSLGGLRARAAQYF.

This clonotype is categorized as medium-sized. V and J are TRBV7-9 and TRBJ1-5, with D hard to call. The germline V gene encodes CDR1 SEHNR and CDR2 FQNEAQ (reference sequence). This CDR3 comprises 12 residues. V lost 3 bases, J lost 3 bases, and 3 bases lay in between. The CDR3 here is CASSFDNQPQHF. CDR3 sequence (DNA): TGTGCCAGCAGCTTTGACAATCAGCCCCAGCATTTT.

J is TRBJ2-7 and V is TRBV7-9; TRBD1 agrees at 7 bases. Germline loops: CDR1 SEHNR, CDR2 FQNEAQ (reference sequence). CDR3 length: 14 amino acids. V was pared by 1 base and J by 4 bases, with 4 bases of the junction left unmatched. The CDR3 region has the DNA TGTGCCAGCAGCTTAGGGGGGACAGATTACGAGCAGTACTTC. Translating it yields CASSLGGTDYEQYF.

This clonotype showed up just a few times. The chain links TRBV12-3 or TRBV12-4 to TRBJ2-3, with 11 bases fitting TRBD2. J gave up 6 bases and V 6 bases, and 2 bases lay outside the gene matches. The length of the CDR3 is 13 residues. CDR3 sequence: CASSPSGGDTQYF. The DNA of the CDR3 is TGTGCCAGCAGCCCTAGCGGGGGGGATACGCAGTATTTT.

V usage is TRBV19 and J usage is TRBJ1-2, with D perhaps matching TRBD1 (5 bases). Deletions cut 7 bases from V and 3 bases from J, with 15 bases between. Germline V CDR1 and CDR2: LNHDA, SQIVND (reference sequence). CDR3 length: 14 residues. CDR3 sequence: CASKGQGLYYGYTF. DNA for the CDR3: TGTGCCAGTAAGGGTCAGGGACTATACTATGGCTACACCTTC.

This clonotype was detected many times. V is TRBV7-3 and J is TRBJ2-1, with 11 bases matching TRBD2. The V gene end was trimmed by 5 bases and the J gene end by 6 bases; junction bases not matched to a gene: 3. The germline CDR1 and CDR2 sequences are SGHTA and FQGTGA. The CDR3 spans 14 residues. This CDR3 is CASSGLAGTNEQFF. The CDR3 nucleotides read TGTGCCAGCAGCGGACTAGCGGGTACCAATGAGCAGTTCTTC.

This clonotype was found many times. The J gene is TRBJ2-6, the V gene TRBV2; D assignment may be TRBD1 or TRBD2 (5 bases each). The V end was cut by 7 bases, the J end by 4 bases, with 11 bases between. This CDR3 has 14 residues. Germline CDR1 reads SNHLY; CDR2 reads FYNNEI. The CDR3 sequence: CASKNGAGANVLTF. CDR3 in DNA: TGTGCCAGCAAGAACGGGGCCGGGGCCAACGTCCTGACTTTC.

This clonotype was seen only a few times. The CDR3 sequence: CASSQGLAENSYEQYF. The CDR3 bases are TGCGCCAGCAGCCAAGGACTAGCGGAGAATTCCTACGAGCAGTACTTC. V and J are TRBV4-3 and TRBJ2-7; 9 nucleotides match TRBD2. Germline CDR1 reads LGHNA; CDR2 reads YSLEER. V shed 1 base, J shed 1 base, and the junction held 5 bases outside the gene matches. The CDR3 length is 16 residues.

In its sample, this clonotype was seen many times. The rearrangement joins TRBV5-4 to TRBJ1-1; D is perhaps TRBD1 (5 bases). The CDR3 runs to 11 residues. The V and J ends lost 7 bases and 1 base respectively, with 5 bases between them. Germline CDR1 is SGHNT and CDR2 is YYREEE (reference sequence). The CDR3 DNA reads TGTGCCAGCGGGACGAACACTGAAGCTTTCTTT. Its protein product is CASGTNTEAFF.

This clonotype is judged medium-sized. The chain couples TRBV12-3 or TRBV12-4 to TRBJ2-3, with D perhaps being TRBD1 or TRBD2 (6 bases each). CDR3 length: 15 amino acids. Between the trimmed V and J ends, which lost 6 bases and 1 base, there was a span of 14 bases. DNA for the CDR3: TGTGCCAGCAGCCGCAGGAGGGGGGGCACAGATACGCAGTATTTT. Its translation: CASSRRRGGTDTQYF.